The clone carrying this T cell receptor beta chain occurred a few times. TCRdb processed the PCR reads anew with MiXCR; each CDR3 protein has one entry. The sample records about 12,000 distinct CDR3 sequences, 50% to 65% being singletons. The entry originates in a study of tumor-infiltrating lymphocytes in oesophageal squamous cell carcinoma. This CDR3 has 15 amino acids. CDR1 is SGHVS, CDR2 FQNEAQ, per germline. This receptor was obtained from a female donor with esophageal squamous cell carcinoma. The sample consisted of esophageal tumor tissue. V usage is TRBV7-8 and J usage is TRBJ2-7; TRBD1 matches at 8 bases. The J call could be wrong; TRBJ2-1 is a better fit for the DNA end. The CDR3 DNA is TGTGCCAGCAGGGTGGGGCAGGGGGCATGGAATGAGCAGTTCTTC. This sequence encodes CASRVGQGAWNEQFF.